The clone carrying this T cell receptor (beta chain) was detected many times. Antigen: not known. The same CDR3 is also encoded by other DNA sequences in this sample. The sample comes from a study of metastatic and nonmetastatic thyroid tumors. Study details: Across blood and tumor or nodule tissue, repertoires from malignant and benign thyroid patients were compared with one another. Study-level findings and limits: A significant increase in TCR beta diversity was reportedly seen in malignant thyroid tumors relative to benign nodules, in blood and tumor.

The CDR3 loop spans 15 amino acids. In germline, CDR1 is KGHDR, CDR2 SFDVKD. Trimming cost V 9 bases and J 4 bases, with 18 bases left between them. Every patient underwent thyroid surgery untreated. MiXCR reprocessed the PCR reads for TCRdb. The table lists some 16,000 clones, 20% to 25% of them singletons, with about 12% in the top ten. This sequence was found in a male donor with papillary thyroid cancer or a benign thyroid nodule (not recorded which). Some clones in this sample may be carry-over from other donors' samples. The sequenced sample consisted of tumor tissue. The chain has TRBV24-1 and TRBJ1-5, with D tentatively TRBD1 (5 bases). This CDR3 reads CATSRGKVGNQPQHF. In nucleotides, the CDR3 is TGTGCCACCTCGCGGGGGAAAGTGGGGAATCAGCCCCAGCATTTT.